The rows below give T cell receptor beta chains drawn from one sample of a study of shared clonotypes between healthy human individuals. Data came from immunoSEQ multiplex PCR; TCRdb stores just in-frame clones and leaves some out. This sample carries roughly 1,800,000 clones, about 95% of them seen once, and the ten largest clones take 0.95% to 1.5%. Source material: naive CD8+ T cells sorted from blood. The receptors were gathered from a man aged 18 to 30 in good health. Both conserved end residues are part of each CDR3. A D gene is named only where the DNA matches it firmly. Size values are once, few and many counts, or a class for expanded clones, and some rows have none.

clone size,D gene,J gene,V gene,CDR3 protein
-,TRBD2,TRBJ2-2,TRBV27,CASSLSGLAGGPSLHTGELFF
-,-,TRBJ1-6,TRBV5-8,CASSRWPLHF
once,TRBD1,TRBJ1-1,TRBV7-9,CASSSKQDRGPEAFF
-,-,TRBJ2-3,TRBV27,CASTPIPIRSIDTQYF
-,-,TRBJ2-7,TRBV12-5,CASGLLNGGYEQYF
-,-,TRBJ2-5,TRBV28,CASSSTIGLFGGHISETQYF
-,TRBD2,TRBJ2-5,TRBV5-4,CASSLEGLAGGQETQYF
-,TRBD2,TRBJ2-5,TRBV11-2,CASSLEAGGKETQYF
-,TRBD2,TRBJ2-7,TRBV11-2,CASSLDWEGSYEQYF
-,TRBD1,TRBJ1-2,TRBV27,CASSKGTGEFYGYTF
-,-,TRBJ2-1,TRBV7-9,CASSAPTGTSSYNEQFF
-,TRBD2,TRBJ2-7,TRBV11-2,CASSSHRDSGSGSVQYF
-,-,TRBJ1-6,TRBV6-1,CASSSTWPQGTPEDF
once,TRBD2,TRBJ2-5,TRBV6-1,CASSEAWSLAGGKAQYF
once,-,TRBJ2-7,TRBV27,CASSTYPGPYEQYF
-,-,TRBJ2-3,TRBV9,CASSDGGVGIDTQYF
-,-,TRBJ2-3,TRBV9,CASSLGLTITDTQYF
once,-,TRBJ1-5,TRBV19,CASSFSGLQPQHF
-,-,TRBJ1-2,TRBV6-1,CASRGPQDLYGYTF
-,-,TRBJ1-5,TRBV14,CASSDRTAQRSNQPQHF
-,TRBD1,TRBJ1-4,TRBV6-5,CASSSRDSNEKLFF
-,TRBD2,TRBJ2-1,TRBV7-9,CASRPTLGTNYNEQFF
-,-,TRBJ1-1,TRBV30,CAWSPGGGTEAFF
-,TRBD1,TRBJ2-5,TRBV7-6,CASSLERGPGETQYF
-,-,TRBJ2-7,TRBV9,CASSPRGGQVGEQYF
-,TRBD1,TRBJ1-1,TRBV5-1,CASSPGQGENTEAFF
-,TRBD1,TRBJ2-2,TRBV7-9,CASSSARGQARDTGELFF
-,-,TRBJ1-2,TRBV19,CASSIDLETSYGYTF
-,-,TRBJ2-7,TRBV4-1,CASSQVRGVAGSTYEQYF
-,TRBD1,TRBJ1-1,TRBV28,CASSYRGKNTEAFF
-,-,TRBJ1-2,TRBV6-6,CASSYFRDARGYTF
-,-,TRBJ1-6,TRBV4-1,CASSHGGLRTSPLHF
-,-,TRBJ2-2,TRBV30,CAASLTGELFF
-,TRBD2,TRBJ2-5,TRBV18,CASSPTAGGAETQYF
-,-,TRBJ1-1,TRBV11-2,CASSPGQGLEAFF
-,-,TRBJ2-3,TRBV29-1,CSVDSYEGIAMSPYTDTQYF
-,-,TRBJ1-1,TRBV5-6,CASSGPQGFDLNTEAFF
-,-,TRBJ2-3,TRBV4-1,CASSQLDTQYF
few,-,TRBJ1-1,TRBV7-9,CASSFFGGEAFF
-,TRBD2,TRBJ2-7,TRBV30,CAWNRAGGLYEQYF
-,-,TRBJ1-1,TRBV29-1,CSVEGANTEAFF
-,TRBD2,TRBJ2-3,TRBV29-1,CSALAGSTDTQYF
-,-,TRBJ1-6,TRBV5-1,CASSLAGGSAVSPLHF
-,-,TRBJ1-2,TRBV4-1,CASSQELTGGNGYTF
-,-,TRBJ2-5,TRBV5-6,CASSDTEYQETQYF